What follows are 25 T cell receptor beta chains derived from one specimen sequenced in a study of technical replicates of blood from a handful of donors. Some clones are missing from TCRdb's copy, which holds only in-frame ones; the method was immunoSEQ multiplex PCR. The sample holds around 72,000 clones, roughly 89% seen once. The sample taken for sequencing was T cells isolated from PBMCs. All receptors derive from a human donor in good health. Some clones in this sample may be carry-over from other donors' samples.

This chain connects TRBV6-4 to TRBJ2-7, with a tentative D call TRBD2 (6 bases). Deletions cut 2 bases from V and 0 bases from J, with 23 bases between. Per germline, CDR1 MRHNA and CDR2 SNTAGT. The CDR3 is made up of 19 amino acids. The CDR3 sequence: CASSDPAARLRGHSYEQYF. The CDR3 DNA reads as TGTGCCAGCAGTGACCCCGCCGCCCGCTTGCGGGGCCACTCCTACGAGCAGTACTTC.

V and J are TRBV9 and TRBJ2-5, with TRBD2 as a possible D gene (7 bases). Germline V gene lookup returns CDR1 SGDLS and CDR2 YYNGEE. The CDR3 has 15 residues. V lost 0 bases and J 5 bases, leaving 14 bases between the germline ends. CDR3: CASSVVGGRGETQYF. DNA of the CDR3: TGTGCCAGCAGCGTAGTCGGGGGGCGAGGGGAGACCCAGTACTTC.

This sequence joins TRBV7-9 and TRBJ2-1, with TRBD1 matching over 7 bases. Germline CDR1 reads SEHNR; CDR2 reads FQNEAQ (reference sequence). CDR3 length equals 15 residues. Trimming cost V 5 bases and J 0 bases; bases outside gene matches: 4. The CDR3 DNA sequence: TGTGCCAGCAGCCGCCGGGACAGCTCCTACAATGAGCAGTTCTTC. Its protein is CASSRRDSSYNEQFF.

CDR3 sequence: CASSPGTLPGELFF. CDR3 coding DNA: TGTGCCAGCAGCCCCGGGACACTACCCGGGGAGCTGTTTTTT. The rearrangement uses TRBV6-1 and TRBJ2-2; D is possibly TRBD1 (6 bases). This CDR3 has 14 residues. V was clipped by 6 bases and J by 6 bases, with 14 bases between them. Germline lookup yields CDR1 MNHNS and CDR2 SASEGT.

The chain recombines TRBV10-3 with TRBJ2-3, with D tentatively TRBD2 (5 bases). Germline values: CDR1 ENHRY, CDR2 SYGVKD. The CDR3 sequence is 14 residues long. The V gene lost 8 bases and the J gene lost 0 bases, with 12 bases spanning the gap. In DNA form, the CDR3 reads TGTGCCATCGGGAGTGTGGTTAGCACAGATACGCAGTATTTT. Translating it yields CAIGSVVSTDTQYF.

V gene TRBV7-2 combines with J gene TRBJ2-1; TRBD2 agrees at 10 bases. J was trimmed by 3 bases and V by 3 bases; bases with no gene match: 2. The CDR3 runs 15 residues. Germline CDR1 SGHTA, CDR2 FQGNSA. CDR3 nucleotide sequence: TGTGCCAGCAGCTTCGAGCGGGGGGGCTACAATGAGCAGTTCTTC. Its translation: CASSFERGGYNEQFF.

The chain's CDR3 is CASSIRGTVWIREQYF. The CDR3 bases are TGTGCCAGTAGTATTAGGGGTACGGTATGGATACGCGAGCAGTACTTC. This rearrangement joins TRBV19 to TRBJ2-7; TRBD1 might be the D (5 bases). CDR3 length equals 16 residues. CDR1 LNHDA and CDR2 SQIVND come from the germline V gene (reference sequence). The V and J ends lost 3 bases and 6 bases respectively, with 21 bases between them.

The chain employs TRBV18 and TRBJ1-6; TRBD1 agrees at 7 bases. The CDR3 consists of 15 residues. Germline trimming cut 1 base from V and 7 bases from J; bases unmatched to any gene: 4. The germline gives CDR1 KGHSH, CDR2 LQKENI. For the CDR3, the DNA is TGTGCCAGCTCACCACGGGGACAGTCCAATTCACCCCTCCACTTT. Protein product: CASSPRGQSNSPLHF.

The chain has TRBV5-6 and TRBJ2-5, with TRBD1 identical over 7 bases. Trimming removed 0 bases from V and 5 bases from J; junction bases left unmatched: 7. Germline CDR1 SGHDT, CDR2 YYEEEE. The CDR3 runs 15 residues. Here the CDR3 reads CASSLAGVRGETQYF. The DNA for the CDR3 is TGTGCCAGCAGCTTGGCCGGGGTCAGGGGGGAGACCCAGTACTTC.

The genes are TRBV27 and TRBJ1-1; 10 positions agree with TRBD1. V was pared by 7 bases and J by 5 bases, with 7 bases of the junction left unmatched. Germline V lookup: CDR1 MNHEY, CDR2 SMNVEV (reference sequence). This CDR3 has 14 amino acids. For the CDR3, the DNA is TGTGCCAGCACCCGGGACAGGGGTTGGACTGAAGCTTTCTTT. Its protein product is CASTRDRGWTEAFF.

The genes are TRBV27 and TRBJ1-4; D not certain. Germline V gives CDR1 MNHEY, CDR2 SMNVEV (reference sequence). CDR3 length: 15 residues. The V end lost 1 base, the J end lost 4 bases, and 10 bases lay between the germline ends. DNA of the CDR3: TGTGCCAGCAGTTTATACGCAGGTTATAATGAAAAACTGTTTTTT. This translates into CASSLYAGYNEKLFF.

V and J are TRBV9 and TRBJ2-2, with 13 bases matching TRBD2. Germline lookup yields CDR1 SGDLS and CDR2 YYNGEE. This CDR3 spans 16 amino acids. V lost 3 bases and J lost 7; bases outside the gene matches: 6. The DNA of the CDR3 is TGTGCCAGCAGCGGGGGACTAGCGGGATTAGTCGGGGAGCTGTTTTTT. Translation: CASSGGLAGLVGELFF. The whole variable domain, remainder taken from reference TRBV9 and TRBJ2-2, is DSGVTQTPKHLITATGQRVTLRCSPRSGDLSVYWYQQSLDQGLQFLIQYYNGEERAKGNILERFSAQQFPDLHSELNLSSLELGDSALYFCASSGGLAGLVGELFFGEGSRLTVL.

The CDR3 loop reads CASSRGHFSGNTIYF. CDR3 sequence (DNA): TGTGCCAGTAGTAGGGGGCACTTCTCTGGAAACACCATATATTTT. The rearrangement links TRBV19 to TRBJ1-3; D is perhaps TRBD1 (6 bases). CDR3 length: 15 residues. V dropped 4 bases and J dropped 0 bases, with 10 bases sitting between them. From germline, CDR1 is LNHDA and CDR2 SQIVND (reference sequence).

The chain carries TRBV14 and TRBJ2-7, with TRBD2 matching over 8 bases. J lost 5 bases, V lost 2 bases, and 8 bases had no gene match. CDR3 size: 15 residues. The germline CDR1 and CDR2 sequences are SGHDN and FVKESK. CDR3 DNA sequence: TGTGCCAGCAGCCAACAGGGACTAGGACGGAACGAGCAGTACTTC. This codes for CASSQQGLGRNEQYF.

This chain uses TRBV6-1 with TRBJ1-2; D is unresolved. The CDR3 is 15 amino acids. Germline V gene data show CDR1 as MNHNS and CDR2 as SASEGT. V dropped 0 bases and J dropped 7 bases, with 15 bases sitting between them. As DNA, the CDR3 is TGTGCCAGCAGTGAAGCGATACCGGGGTTGGGTGGCTACACCTTC. Its translation: CASSEAIPGLGGYTF.

This clone was seen a handful of times. Here the CDR3 DNA reads TGTGCCTGGAGCTGGGGAGGGAATGAGCAGTTCTTC. It is translated as CAWSWGGNEQFF. The genes are TRBV30 and TRBJ2-1; 7 bases align to TRBD2. The germline CDR1 and CDR2 sequences are GTSNPN and SVGIG (reference sequence). The CDR3 consists of 12 residues. Trimming removed 3 bases from V and 7 bases from J; junction bases left unmatched: 3.

The chain couples TRBV18 to TRBJ2-5, with TRBD2 matching over 7 bases. Germline values: CDR1 KGHSH, CDR2 LQKENI. The CDR3 length is 17 residues. The junction had 11 bases not matched to a gene; V was cut back by 2 bases and J by 2 bases. The CDR3 region has the DNA TGTGCCAGCTCACCAGCTTCAACCGGGGGGACTCAAGAGACCCAGTACTTC. Translated: CASSPASTGGTQETQYF. Complete variable domain (other parts from reference TRBV18 and TRBJ2-5): NAGVMQNPRHLVRRRGQEARLRCSPMKGHSHVYWYRQLPEEGLKFMVYLQKENIIDESGMPKERFSAEFPKEGPSILRIQQVVRGDSAAYFCASSPASTGGTQETQYFGPGTRLLVL.

The V gene is TRBV28, the J gene TRBJ2-2; TRBD2 is a possible D gene (5 bases). From germline, CDR1 is MDHEN and CDR2 SYDVKM. V gave up 7 bases and J gave up 7 bases, with 16 bases separating them. The CDR3 has 14 residues. In DNA form, the CDR3 reads TGTGCCAGCACCCAAGTCACGGGGAGCGGGGAGCTGTTTTTT. Its protein product is CASTQVTGSGELFF.

The gene calls are TRBV5-1 and TRBJ1-2, with 10 bases lining up with TRBD1. The CDR3 contains 14 residues. Per germline, CDR1 SGHRS and CDR2 YFSETQ. J lost 8 bases, V lost 0 bases, and 4 bases had no gene match. Here the CDR3 DNA reads TGCGCCAGCAGCTTGGGACAGGGGGCGCTGGGCTACACCTTC. Amino acids: CASSLGQGALGYTF.

The chain recombines TRBV6-6 with TRBJ2-3, with D unclear. V lost 4 bases and J lost 6, with 14 bases in between. The CDR3 has 14 residues. Germline V gives CDR1 MNHNY, CDR2 SVGAGI (reference sequence). The CDR3 sequence is CASSLNPESDTQYF. The DNA of the CDR3 is TGTGCCAGCAGTTTAAACCCGGAGTCCGATACGCAGTATTTT.

The gene calls are TRBV4-1 and TRBJ1-5; D ambiguous. Germline CDR1 is MGHRA and CDR2 is YSYEKL. This CDR3 region has 16 residues. V was cut by 0 bases and J by 3 bases, with 12 bases left in between. CDR3 in DNA: TGCGCCAGCAGCCAAGAATTTAGCGACTCCAATCAGCCCCAGCATTTT. Translating gives CASSQEFSDSNQPQHF.

J is TRBJ2-5 and V is TRBV7-9, with TRBD1 matching over 10 bases. Germline values: CDR1 SEHNR, CDR2 FQNEAQ (reference sequence). The CDR3 is 15 amino acids. V dropped 2 bases and J dropped 5; count of bases not matched to a gene: 5. Here the CDR3 DNA reads TGTGCCAGCAGCTTACGGACAGGGGGTATGGAGACCCAGTACTTC. Protein product: CASSLRTGGMETQYF.

The V call is TRBV29-1, the J call TRBJ2-3, with 12 bases identical to TRBD2. Losses at the gene ends were 7 bases for V and 2 bases for J; bases not matched to a gene: 16. The CDR3 is 18 residues long. The germline V gene has CDR1 SQVTM and CDR2 ANQGSEA. The CDR3 region is CSANRQGWTSGVTDTQYF. The CDR3 nucleotides read TGCAGCGCCAACAGACAGGGTTGGACTAGCGGGGTCACAGATACGCAGTATTTT.

The rearrangement joins TRBV10-3 to TRBJ1-2; D is unclear. The length of the CDR3 is 14 residues. Germline assignment: CDR1 ENHRY and CDR2 SYGVKD. The V gene lost 0 bases and the J gene lost 8 bases, with 13 bases spanning the gap. The CDR3 nucleotides are TGTGCCATCAGTGAGTCAATAAATTACGGGGGCTACACCTTC. Translated: CAISESINYGGYTF.

J is TRBJ1-2 and V is TRBV19; 9 positions match TRBD1. Germline assignment: CDR1 LNHDA and CDR2 SQIVND (reference sequence). After removal of 4 bases from V and 5 bases from J, the junction contained 11 bases not matched to a gene. The CDR3 sequence is 16 residues long. This chain's CDR3 is CASSTAGQGPLYGYTF. CDR3 nucleotides: TGTGCCAGTAGTACCGCAGGACAGGGGCCTCTATATGGCTACACCTTC.